These 25 T cell receptor beta chains came from one sample sequenced in a study of Graves' ophthalmopathy and Graves' hyperthyroidism. RNA transcripts yielded amplified TCR beta CDR3 regions. A first-round RT-PCR used HTBI primers, followed by a second-round multiplex PCR. TCRdb processed the multiplex PCR reads anew with MiXCR; each CDR3 protein has one entry. The sample lists about 620,000 distinct CDR3 sequences; about a fifth were seen once. Sequencing input: peripheral blood. These receptors originate from a young woman with stable Graves' hyperthyroidism. Some clones in this sample may be carry-over from other donors' samples.

The chain has TRBV19 and TRBJ1-1; 8 positions agree with TRBD1. CDR1 LNHDA and CDR2 SQIVND come from the germline V gene (reference sequence). The CDR3 has 18 residues. After removal of 1 base from V and 0 bases from J, the junction contained 10 bases not matched to a gene. The CDR3 reads CASSIAPLRGRMNTEAFF. The CDR3 region has the DNA TGTGCCAGTAGTATAGCACCACTCAGGGGGCGGATGAACACTGAAGCTTTCTTT. The full variable domain, its missing parts supplied by reference TRBV19 and TRBJ1-1, is DGGITQSPKYLFRKEGQNVTLSCEQNLNHDAMYWYRQDPGQGLRLIYYSQIVNDFQKGDIAEGYSVSREKKESFPLTVTSAQKNPTAFYLCASSIAPLRGRMNTEAFFGQGTRLTVV.

This clonotype was recorded at least ten times. V and J are TRBV5-1 and TRBJ1-1; 9 bases agree with TRBD1. This CDR3 region has 15 residues. The J segment lost 1 base and the V segment lost 2 bases, leaving 3 bases of the junction unmatched. Germline V lookup: CDR1 SGHRS, CDR2 YFSETQ. CDR3 DNA: TGCGCCAGCAGCTTCGGGGACAGGGCGAACACTGAAGCTTTCTTT. Its translation: CASSFGDRANTEAFF.

This clonotype has ten or more counts. V gene TRBV10-3 combines with J gene TRBJ2-7, with TRBD1 matching 8 bases. The germline V gene encodes CDR1 ENHRY and CDR2 SYGVKD. This CDR3 is built from 15 residues. The V and J ends lost 3 bases and 3 bases, in that order; junction bases with no gene match: 7. The CDR3 is CAISDKGQAFYEQYF. CDR3 sequence (DNA): TGTGCCATCAGTGATAAGGGACAGGCCTTCTACGAGCAGTACTTC.

At least ten counts were recorded for this clonotype. The chain recombines TRBV14 with TRBJ2-7; D gene unclear. V lost 3 bases, J lost 0 bases, and 6 bases lay in between. Looked up from germline, CDR1 is SGHDN and CDR2 is FVKESK. This CDR3 has 13 residues. The CDR3 DNA reads as TGTGCCAGCAGCCAGCGGATCTCCTACGAGCAGTACTTC. Its protein product is CASSQRISYEQYF.

This clonotype was counted at least ten times. The V call is TRBV12-3 or TRBV12-4, the J call TRBJ2-7; a weak D match, TRBD2 (6 bases). The CDR3 is 11 amino acids. V was pared by 7 bases and J by 6 bases, with 10 bases between. The CDR3 is CASTSGGEQYF. The CDR3 bases are TGTGCCAGCACCTCCGGGGGCGAGCAGTACTTC.

This clonotype was counted only a few times. The genes are TRBV18 and TRBJ1-1, with 8 bases aligning to TRBD1. The CDR3 is made up of 13 amino acids. V shed 3 bases and J 8 bases; nucleotides not matched to a gene: 5. Germline CDR1 is KGHSH and CDR2 is LQKENI. The DNA for the CDR3 is TGTGCCAGCTCACCCGGACAGGGTGGAGAAGCTTTCTTT. Protein: CASSPGQGGEAFF.

The chain joins TRBV12-3 or TRBV12-4 to TRBJ1-5, with D perhaps matching TRBD1 (5 bases). Trimming removed 6 bases from V and 6 bases from J, with 15 bases in between. There are 14 residues in the CDR3. The CDR3 nucleotides are TGTGCCAGCAGACCTCGGGCAGGGCCTCAGCCCCAGCATTTT. Amino acid sequence: CASRPRAGPQPQHF.

This clonotype has a count of ten or more. This CDR3 reads CASSSRGALRQETQYF. The CDR3 region has the DNA TGTGCCAGCAGTTCCCGGGGGGCCCTTCGACAAGAGACCCAGTACTTC. The rearrangement uses TRBV27 and TRBJ2-5, with D possibly matching TRBD2 (7 bases). The CDR3 spans 16 residues. In germline, CDR1 is MNHEY, CDR2 SMNVEV (reference sequence). V shed 4 bases and J shed 2 bases, with 17 bases lying between them.

The table lists this clonotype with a few counts. The chain uses TRBV28 and TRBJ2-5; D gene uncertain. The CDR3 sequence is 12 residues long. Per germline, CDR1 MDHEN and CDR2 SYDVKM. V gave up 6 bases and J gave up 7 bases, with 12 bases separating them. The CDR3 region is CASSPSVRTQYF. In DNA form, the CDR3 reads TGTGCCAGCAGCCCAAGCGTAAGGACCCAGTACTTC.

This clonotype has ten or more counts. J is TRBJ1-5 and V is TRBV6-5; D is ambiguous. CDR1 and CDR2 (germline): MNHEY, SVGAGI. Trimming shortened V by 0 bases and J by 7 bases, and 13 bases separated the two germline ends. The CDR3 spans 15 residues. The CDR3 loop reads CASSYSFRSHQPQHF. CDR3 nucleotide sequence: TGTGCCAGCAGTTACTCGTTCCGTTCACACCAGCCCCAGCATTTT.

This clonotype was recorded many times. Here the CDR3 reads CATSRTDRFNTGELFF. CDR3 DNA: TGTGCCACCAGCAGAACAGACAGGTTTAACACCGGGGAGCTGTTTTTT. The rearrangement uses TRBV15 and TRBJ2-2, with D possibly TRBD1 on 6 matching bases. The CDR3 totals 16 residues. CDR1 and CDR2 (germline): LNHNV, YYDKDF (reference sequence). Trimming took 2 bases from V and 2 from J, leaving 12 bases between them.

This clonotype showed up many times. The chain has TRBV12-3 or TRBV12-4 and TRBJ1-5; 9 positions agree with TRBD1. The CDR3 is made up of 13 amino acids. Trimming took 7 bases from V and 6 from J; bases not matched to a gene: 4. CDR3 coding DNA: TGTGCCAGCACCCGGGACAGGGTTCAGCCCCAGCATTTT. Translating it yields CASTRDRVQPQHF.

This clonotype was counted between two and nine times. The rearrangement joins TRBV12-3 or TRBV12-4 to TRBJ1-1, with 7 bases aligning to TRBD1. The CDR3 consists of 14 residues. J gave up 1 base and V 5 bases, and 4 bases lay outside the gene matches. DNA for the CDR3: TGTGCCAGCAGTGACAGGGCCGGGAACACTGAAGCTTTCTTT. This translates into CASSDRAGNTEAFF.

This clonotype was counted ten times or more. The rearrangement joins TRBV2 to TRBJ2-7; D is perhaps TRBD1 (5 bases). Germline V gives CDR1 SNHLY, CDR2 FYNNEI. The ends were cut back, 8 bases at V and 2 bases at J, with 10 bases in the middle. This CDR3 spans 12 amino acids. The CDR3 sequence: CASGDSTYEQYF. The CDR3 region has the DNA TGTGCCAGCGGAGACAGTACCTACGAGCAGTACTTC.

The J gene is TRBJ1-6, the V gene TRBV25-1; D call uncertain. From germline, CDR1 is MGHDK and CDR2 SYGVNS. Between the trimmed V and J ends, which lost 4 bases and 3 bases, there was a span of 7 bases. The CDR3 spans 14 residues. The CDR3 protein is CASSGRLYNSPLHF. The CDR3 DNA sequence: TGTGCCAGCAGTGGACGCCTCTATAATTCACCCCTCCACTTT.

This clonotype has ten or more counts. The chain combines TRBV20-1 with TRBJ2-7; 7 nucleotides align to TRBD1. This CDR3 region has 14 residues. With 0 bases clipped from V and 0 bases from J, the junction kept 2 bases outside the gene matches. Germline V gives CDR1 DFQATT, CDR2 SNEGSKA (reference sequence). This CDR3 is CSARDPGGSYEQYF. The CDR3 region has the DNA TGCAGTGCTAGAGATCCAGGGGGCTCCTACGAGCAGTACTTC.

Regarding this clonotype: Because the CDR3 is missing its conserved closing phenylalanine or tryptophan, this is likely a read error. It is unclear where the CDR3 begins or ends on the DNA, so no DNA is shown, and the CDR3 is as TCRdb lists it. The chain has TRBV6-2 or TRBV6-3 and TRBJ2-2. The CDR3 extends over 12 residues, inclusive of both ends. In germline, CDR1 is MNHEY, CDR2 SVGEGT. This chain's CDR3 is CASRYYTGELWL.

This clonotype was found many times. The chain recombines TRBV5-1 with TRBJ2-5; 14 bases map to TRBD2. The CDR3 contains 17 residues. The V gene's germline CDR1 is SGHRS and CDR2 YFSETQ. With V trimmed by 0 bases and J by 1 base, 2 bases remained unmatched. CDR3 amino acids: CASSLAGLAGGQETQYF. The CDR3 bases are TGCGCCAGCAGCTTGGCCGGACTAGCGGGAGGCCAAGAGACCCAGTACTTC.

This clonotype was seen ten or more times. This sequence joins TRBV29-1 and TRBJ1-1; D possibly corresponds to TRBD1 (6 bases). This CDR3 has 12 residues. Germline lookup yields CDR1 SQVTM and CDR2 ANQGSEA. Trimming stripped 4 bases from V and 5 bases from J, with 11 bases between. The CDR3 loop is CSVVVQGTEAFF. The CDR3 nucleotides are TGCAGCGTTGTCGTACAGGGAACTGAAGCTTTCTTT.

This clonotype was recorded a few times. The chain links TRBV28 to TRBJ2-2; D may be TRBD2 (5 bases). Trimming removed 5 bases at V and 0 bases at J, with 16 bases between. Germline V CDR1 and CDR2: MDHEN, SYDVKM. The CDR3 covers 17 residues. The CDR3 bases are TGTGCCAGCAGTCCCATCCAGGAGGCGACGAACACCGGGGAGCTGTTTTTT. Translation gives CASSPIQEATNTGELFF.

In this sample, this clonotype turned up many times. The J gene is TRBJ1-1, the V gene TRBV6-2 or TRBV6-3; D gene ambiguous. Germline V gene lookup returns CDR1 MNHEY and CDR2 SVGEGT. The CDR3 runs to 13 residues. V lost 2 bases, J lost 4 bases, and 8 bases lay in between. The CDR3 spells CASSYGSFTEAFF. The CDR3 DNA is TGTGCCAGCAGTTACGGTAGTTTCACTGAAGCTTTCTTT.

The rearrangement uses TRBV6-1 and TRBJ1-2; TRBD1 agrees at 7 bases. V dropped 3 bases and J dropped 2; count of bases not matched to a gene: 3. The CDR3 consists of 14 residues. Per germline, CDR1 MNHNS and CDR2 SASEGT. DNA for the CDR3: TGTGCCAGCAGTGAGGAGGGACAGAACTATGGCTACACCTTC. This codes for CASSEEGQNYGYTF.

The chain employs TRBV12-5 and TRBJ1-1; 7 nucleotides line up with TRBD1. Germline V gives CDR1 LGHNT, CDR2 FRNRAP. J gave up 0 bases and V 6 bases, and 16 bases lay outside the gene matches. CDR3 length equals 18 residues. CDR3 sequence (DNA): TGTGCTAGTGGACCTAGCTCCGGGACAGTGCATCTGAACACTGAAGCTTTCTTT. The encoded protein is CASGPSSGTVHLNTEAFF.

This clonotype was seen many times. V is TRBV6-1 and J is TRBJ2-5, with TRBD1 identical over 8 bases. The CDR3 has 13 amino acids. Per germline, CDR1 MNHNS and CDR2 SASEGT. V lost 6 bases and J lost 5; bases outside the gene matches: 5. CDR3 amino acids: CASRQGVRETQYF. DNA for the CDR3: TGTGCCAGCAGACAGGGGGTTAGGGAGACCCAGTACTTC.

With respect to this clonotype: This may be a read error: a much more frequent sequence differs by one nucleotide. V gene TRBV12-3 or TRBV12-4 combines with J gene TRBJ2-2; D is perhaps TRBD2 (5 bases). The CDR3 has 15 amino acids. CDR3 bases: TGTGCCAGCAGTTTAGTCCGGCCGAGGACCGGGGAGCTGTGTTTT. As protein: CASSLVRPRTGELCF.